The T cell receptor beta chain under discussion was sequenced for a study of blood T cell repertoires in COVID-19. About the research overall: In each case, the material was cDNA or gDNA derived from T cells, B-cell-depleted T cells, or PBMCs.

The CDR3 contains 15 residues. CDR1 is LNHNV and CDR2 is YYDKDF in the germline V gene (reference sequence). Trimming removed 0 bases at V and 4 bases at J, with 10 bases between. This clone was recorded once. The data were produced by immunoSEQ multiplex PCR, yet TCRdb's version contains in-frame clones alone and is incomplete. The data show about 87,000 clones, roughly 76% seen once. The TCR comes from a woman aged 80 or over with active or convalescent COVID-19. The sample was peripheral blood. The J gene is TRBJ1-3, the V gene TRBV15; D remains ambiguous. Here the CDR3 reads CATSRDRGVGNTIYF. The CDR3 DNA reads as TGTGCCACCAGCAGAGATCGGGGAGTCGGAAACACCATATATTTT.